This is a list of T cell receptor beta chains from one sample in a study of PD-1 blockade in classical Hodgkin lymphoma. Clones were read by immunoSEQ multiplex PCR, and TCRdb kept only the in-frame ones, dropping some. The data show some 5,400 clones, roughly nine tenths seen once. The sequenced sample consisted of CD8+ T cells from blood. These receptors all come from a human donor with classical Hodgkin lymphoma. The CDR3 runs from the conserved cysteine through the conserved F or W. Each record gives: J gene, D gene, clone size, V gene, CDR3 protein, CDR3 DNA. A D gene is named only where the DNA matches it firmly. Rows may omit the clone size; those that give it use once, few, many or a size class.

>TRBJ2-7|.|.|TRBV4-1
CASSQHSSYEQYF
TGCGCCAGCAGCCAACATAGTTCCTACGAGCAGTACTTC
>TRBJ2-1|.|.|TRBV25-1
CASSESPRTTSSYNEQFF
TGTGCCAGCAGTGAATCACCGAGAACAACGAGCTCCTACAATGAGCAGTTCTTC
>TRBJ1-2|TRBD1|.|TRBV4-1
CASSQAVTGPLYGYTF
TGCGCCAGCAGCCAAGCGGTGACAGGGCCACTCTATGGCTACACCTTC
>TRBJ1-5|.|.|TRBV19
CASSNRGLGNQPQHF
TGTGCCAGTAGTAACCGGGGGTTGGGCAATCAGCCCCAGCATTTT
>TRBJ2-7|TRBD1|.|TRBV7-6
CASSDRGEQYF
TGTGCCAGCAGCGACAGGGGCGAGCAGTACTTC
>TRBJ1-2|TRBD1|.|TRBV7-6
CASSLSSRVDRAGGYTF
TGTGCCAGCAGCTTATCCTCCCGAGTGGACAGGGCAGGCGGCTACACCTTC
>TRBJ2-1|.|.|TRBV27
CASGRGDYNEQFF
TGTGCCAGCGGGAGGGGGGACTACAATGAGCAGTTCTTC
>TRBJ2-7|.|.|TRBV5-5
CASSLARDYEQYF
TGTGCCAGCAGCTTGGCCAGGGACTACGAGCAGTACTTC
>TRBJ2-2|.|.|TRBV2
CASSEARLQTGNTGELFF
TGTGCCAGCAGTGAAGCCCGGCTACAGACAGGCAACACCGGGGAGCTGTTTTTT
>TRBJ2-1|TRBD2|.|TRBV6-5
CASSRLAVSYNEQFF
TGTGCCAGCAGTAGACTAGCGGTTTCCTACAATGAGCAGTTCTTC
>TRBJ1-2|.|once|TRBV19
CASIGGDYGYTF
TGTGCCTCCATTGGGGGGGACTATGGCTACACCTTC
>TRBJ2-7|.|.|TRBV27
CASSRGMEPYEQYF
TGTGCCAGCAGTCGGGGAATGGAACCCTACGAGCAGTACTTC
>TRBJ2-1|.|.|TRBV9
CASSPLGTGRAGGGYNEQFF
TGTGCCAGCAGCCCTCTCGGGACAGGGAGGGCGGGAGGAGGGTACAATGAGCAGTTCTTC
>TRBJ2-7|.|few|TRBV28
CASSFRSFWGKISYEQYF
TGTGCCAGCAGTTTTCGGTCGTTTTGGGGGAAAATCTCCTACGAGCAGTACTTC
>TRBJ2-1|TRBD2|large|TRBV10-2
CASSASGRGNEQFF
TGCGCCAGCAGTGCTAGCGGGAGAGGGAATGAGCAGTTCTTC
>TRBJ2-7|.|.|TRBV27
CASSLEASSSYEQYF
TGTGCCAGCAGTTTAGAGGCCAGTAGCTCCTACGAGCAGTACTTC
>TRBJ2-7|TRBD1|.|TRBV25-1
CASSDTSPGQGVGYEQYF
TGTGCCAGCAGTGATACGTCTCCGGGACAGGGAGTCGGCTACGAGCAGTACTTC
>TRBJ1-5|TRBD1|.|TRBV10-1
CASSSGTGNNQPQHF
TGCGCCAGCAGTTCCGGGACAGGGAACAATCAGCCCCAGCATTTT
>TRBJ2-1|.|few|TRBV6-4
CASSEIGQEGTHEQFF
TGTGCCAGCAGTGAGATAGGACAGGAGGGTACTCATGAGCAGTTCTTC
>TRBJ2-2|.|.|TRBV25-1
CASSELDGENTGELFF
TGTGCCAGCAGTGAATTGGACGGCGAGAACACCGGGGAGCTGTTTTTT
>TRBJ2-5|.|once|TRBV6-5
CASSYASLGTQYF
TGTGCCAGCAGTTACGCGTCATTGGGGACCCAGTACTTC
>TRBJ2-2|TRBD2|.|TRBV4-2
CASSGGLAGGGRPGELFF
TGTGCCAGCAGCGGGGGACTAGCGGGAGGAGGTCGACCCGGGGAGCTGTTTTTT
>TRBJ2-7|.|.|TRBV25-1
CASSEPGHGSGEQYF
TGTGCCAGCAGTGAGCCGGGACACGGATCAGGCGAGCAGTACTTC
>TRBJ2-4|.|.|TRBV11-2
CASSPGGAGTAKNIQYF
TGTGCCAGCAGCCCGGGGGGCGCGGGAACGGCCAAAAACATTCAGTACTTC